This record covers a single T cell receptor (beta chain). Its target is not known. This sample is part of a study of T-cell memory formation after mild COVID-19. Study context: TCR clusters were mostly confined to one donor each.

A single record per CDR3 protein comes from TCRdb applying MiXCR to the 5' RACE reads. The sample contains 550,000 to 650,000 distinct CDR3 sequences, 17% of which appear only once. The study, taken as a whole, reports: Memory sampled before infection contained some responding clones, suggesting cross-reactive memory joined.

After removal of 3 bases from V and 2 bases from J, the junction contained 11 bases not matched to a gene. The CDR3 has 17 residues. Germline V gene data show CDR1 as GTSNPN and CDR2 as SVGIG (reference sequence). The TCR originated in an adult woman who had mild COVID-19 (a few samples of this study predate the infection). Cell type and time point are not known. The rearrangement uses TRBV30 and TRBJ2-3, with 10 bases fitting TRBD1. Sample: PBMCs or a T cell subset sorted from them (not recorded which). CDR3 protein: CAWSGLPGQGFTDTQYF. The CDR3 nucleotides read TGTGCCTGGAGCGGATTACCGGGACAGGGGTTCACAGATACGCAGTATTTT.